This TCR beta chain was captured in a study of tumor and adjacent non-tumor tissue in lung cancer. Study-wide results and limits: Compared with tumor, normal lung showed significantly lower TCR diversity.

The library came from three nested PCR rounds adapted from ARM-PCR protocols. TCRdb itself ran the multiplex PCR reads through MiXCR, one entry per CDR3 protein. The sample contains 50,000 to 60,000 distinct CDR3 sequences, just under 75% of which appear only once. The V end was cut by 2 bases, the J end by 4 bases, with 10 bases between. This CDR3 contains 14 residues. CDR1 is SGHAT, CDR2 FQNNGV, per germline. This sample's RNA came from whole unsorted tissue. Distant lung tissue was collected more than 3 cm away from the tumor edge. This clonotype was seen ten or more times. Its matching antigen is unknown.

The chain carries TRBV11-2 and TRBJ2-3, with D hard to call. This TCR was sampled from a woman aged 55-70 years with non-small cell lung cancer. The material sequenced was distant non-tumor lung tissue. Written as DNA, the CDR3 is TGTGCCAGCAGCTTATTGGGCGATTCAGATACGCAGTATTTT. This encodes CASSLLGDSDTQYF.